This T cell receptor beta chain was captured in a study of T cells in Graves' hyperthyroidism and ophthalmopathy. For ophthalmopathy patients, the Clinical Activity Score was at least 3 and the NOSPECS grade at least 4; duration was under 3 months. The table lists this clonotype with a few counts. Per the germline V gene, CDR1 is KGHSH and CDR2 is LQKENI. The germline V and J ends were trimmed by 5 bases and 0 bases, with 11 bases remaining between them. The CDR3 is 15 amino acids. RNA transcripts served as the template for amplifying TCR beta CDR3 regions. TCR CDR3 underwent first-round RT-PCR with the HTBI primer set. TCRdb independently ran MiXCR on the multiplex PCR reads; one entry per CDR3 protein. Here the sample spans roughly 500,000 distinct CDR3 sequences, about 16% being singletons.

The sample taken for sequencing was blood. The chain combines TRBV18 with TRBJ1-5; D call uncertain. This sequence was found in a woman aged 25 to 39 with Graves' ophthalmopathy. In DNA form, the CDR3 reads TGTGCCAGCTCAAGGGCCGGCTATAGCAATCAGCCCCAGCATTTT. Amino acids: CASSRAGYSNQPQHF. Using reference TRBV18 and TRBJ1-5 for the parts outside the CDR3, the full variable domain is NAGVMQNPRHLVRRRGQEARLRCSPMKGHSHVYWYRQLPEEGLKFMVYLQKENIIDESGMPKERFSAEFPKEGPSILRIQQVVRGDSAAYFCASSRAGYSNQPQHFGDGTRLSIL.